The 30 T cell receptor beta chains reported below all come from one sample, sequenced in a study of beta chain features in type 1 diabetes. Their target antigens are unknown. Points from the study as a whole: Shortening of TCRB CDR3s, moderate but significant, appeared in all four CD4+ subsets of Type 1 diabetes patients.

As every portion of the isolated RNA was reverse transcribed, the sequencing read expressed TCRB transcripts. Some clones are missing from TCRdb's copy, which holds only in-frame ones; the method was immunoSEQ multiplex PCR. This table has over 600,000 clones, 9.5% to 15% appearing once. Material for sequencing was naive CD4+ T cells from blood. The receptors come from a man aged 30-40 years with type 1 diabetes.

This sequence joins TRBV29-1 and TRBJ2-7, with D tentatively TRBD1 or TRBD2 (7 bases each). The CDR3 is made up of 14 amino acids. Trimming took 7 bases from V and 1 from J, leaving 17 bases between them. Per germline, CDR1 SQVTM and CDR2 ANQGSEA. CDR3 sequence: CSAQGGPQSYEQYF. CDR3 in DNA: TGCAGCGCCCAGGGGGGGCCGCAATCCTACGAGCAGTACTTC.

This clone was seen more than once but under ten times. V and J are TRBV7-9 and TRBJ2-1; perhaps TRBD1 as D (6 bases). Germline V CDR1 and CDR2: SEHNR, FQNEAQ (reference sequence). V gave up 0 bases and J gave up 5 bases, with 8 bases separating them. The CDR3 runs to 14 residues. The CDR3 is CASSLADRHNEQFF. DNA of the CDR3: TGTGCCAGCAGCTTAGCAGACAGGCACAATGAGCAGTTCTTC.

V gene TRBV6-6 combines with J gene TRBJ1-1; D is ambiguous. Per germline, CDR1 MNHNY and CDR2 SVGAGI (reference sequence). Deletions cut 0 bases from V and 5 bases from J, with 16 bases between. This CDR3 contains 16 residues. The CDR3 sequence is CASSYSRGGLGTEAFF. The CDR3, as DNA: TGTGCCAGCAGTTACTCTCGGGGAGGGTTGGGAACTGAAGCTTTCTTT.

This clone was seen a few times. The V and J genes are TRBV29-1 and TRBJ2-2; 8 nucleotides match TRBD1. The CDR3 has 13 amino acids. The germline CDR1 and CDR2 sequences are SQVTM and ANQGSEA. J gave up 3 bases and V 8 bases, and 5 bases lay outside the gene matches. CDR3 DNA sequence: TGCAGCACGCGGACAGGGTACACCGGGGAGCTGTTTTTT. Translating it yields CSTRTGYTGELFF.

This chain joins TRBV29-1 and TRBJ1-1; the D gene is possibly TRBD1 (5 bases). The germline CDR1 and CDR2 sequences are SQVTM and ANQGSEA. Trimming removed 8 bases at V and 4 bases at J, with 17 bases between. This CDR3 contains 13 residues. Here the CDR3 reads CSFLGVGGTEAFF. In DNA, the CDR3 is TGCAGCTTCCTTGGGGTGGGGGGCACTGAAGCTTTCTTT.

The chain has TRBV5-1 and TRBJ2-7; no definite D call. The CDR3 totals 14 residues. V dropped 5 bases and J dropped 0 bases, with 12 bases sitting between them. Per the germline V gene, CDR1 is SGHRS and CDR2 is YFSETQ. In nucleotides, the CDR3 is TGCGCCAGCAGGTTGATTCTGAGCTCCTACGAGCAGTACTTC. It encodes CASRLILSSYEQYF.

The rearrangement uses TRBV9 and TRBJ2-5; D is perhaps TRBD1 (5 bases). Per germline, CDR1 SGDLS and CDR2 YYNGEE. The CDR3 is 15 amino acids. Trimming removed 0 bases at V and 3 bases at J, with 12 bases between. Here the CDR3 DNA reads TGTGCCAGCAGCGTAGGAGATCACAGGAAAGAGACCCAGTACTTC. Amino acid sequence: CASSVGDHRKETQYF.

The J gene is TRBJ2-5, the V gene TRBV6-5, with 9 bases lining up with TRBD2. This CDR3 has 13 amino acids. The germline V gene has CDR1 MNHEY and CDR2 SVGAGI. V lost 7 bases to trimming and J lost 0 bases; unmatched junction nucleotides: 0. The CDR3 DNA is TGTGCCAGCACTAGCGGGGACCAAGAGACCCAGTACTTC. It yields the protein CASTSGDQETQYF.

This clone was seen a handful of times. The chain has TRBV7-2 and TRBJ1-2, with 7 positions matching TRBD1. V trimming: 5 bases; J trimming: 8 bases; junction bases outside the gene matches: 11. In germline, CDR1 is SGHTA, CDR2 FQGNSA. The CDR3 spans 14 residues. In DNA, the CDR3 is TGTGCCAGCAGCCAAGGGGACAGAGCGGGAGGCTACACCTTC. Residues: CASSQGDRAGGYTF. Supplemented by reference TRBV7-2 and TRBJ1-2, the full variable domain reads GAGVSQSPSNKVTEKGKDVELRCDPISGHTALYWYRQSLGQGLEFLIYFQGNSAPDKSGLPSDRFSAERTGGSVSTLTIQRTQQEDSAVYLCASSQGDRAGGYTFGSGTRLTVV.

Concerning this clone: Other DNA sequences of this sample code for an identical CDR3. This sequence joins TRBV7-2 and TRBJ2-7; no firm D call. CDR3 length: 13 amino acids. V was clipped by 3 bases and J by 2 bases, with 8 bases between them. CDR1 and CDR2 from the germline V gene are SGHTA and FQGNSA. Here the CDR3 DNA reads TGTGCCAGCAGCTTGCAGCAAACCTACGAGCAGTACTTC. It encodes CASSLQQTYEQYF. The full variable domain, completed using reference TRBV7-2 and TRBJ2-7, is GAGVSQSPSNKVTEKGKDVELRCDPISGHTALYWYRQSLGQGLEFLIYFQGNSAPDKSGLPSDRFSAERTGGSVSTLTIQRTQQEDSAVYLCASSLQQTYEQYFGPGTRLTVT.

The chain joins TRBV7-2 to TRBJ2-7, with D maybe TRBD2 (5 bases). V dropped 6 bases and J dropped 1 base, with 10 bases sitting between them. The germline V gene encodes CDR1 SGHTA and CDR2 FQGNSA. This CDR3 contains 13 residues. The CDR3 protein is CASRPTGSYEQYF. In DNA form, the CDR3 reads TGTGCCAGCAGACCAACGGGGTCCTACGAGCAGTACTTC. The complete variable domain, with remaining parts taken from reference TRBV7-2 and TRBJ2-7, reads GAGVSQSPSNKVTEKGKDVELRCDPISGHTALYWYRQSLGQGLEFLIYFQGNSAPDKSGLPSDRFSAERTGGSVSTLTIQRTQQEDSAVYLCASRPTGSYEQYFGPGTRLTVT.

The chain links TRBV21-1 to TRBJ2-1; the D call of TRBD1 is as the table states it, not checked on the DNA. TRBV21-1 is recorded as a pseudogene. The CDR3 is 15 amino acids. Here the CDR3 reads CASSKVDRGDNEQFF. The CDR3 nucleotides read TGTGCCAGCAGCAAAGTGGACAGGGGAGACAATGAGCAGTTCTTC.

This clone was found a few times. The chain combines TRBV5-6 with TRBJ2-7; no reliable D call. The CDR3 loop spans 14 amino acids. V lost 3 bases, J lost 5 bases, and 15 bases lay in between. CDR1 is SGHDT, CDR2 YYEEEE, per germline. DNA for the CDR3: TGTGCCAGCAGCTCCAGACTCTCCAAGGACGAGCAGTACTTC. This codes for CASSSRLSKDEQYF.

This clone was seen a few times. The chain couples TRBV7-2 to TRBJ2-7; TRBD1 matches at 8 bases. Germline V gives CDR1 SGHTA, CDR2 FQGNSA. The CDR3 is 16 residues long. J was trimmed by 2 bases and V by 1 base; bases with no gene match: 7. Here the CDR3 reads CASSLVTGRGPYEQYF. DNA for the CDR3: TGTGCCAGCAGCTTAGTTACCGGCAGGGGGCCCTACGAGCAGTACTTC.

The CDR3 region is CASRRVVGGTGELFF. The CDR3 nucleotides are TGTGCCAGCAGGAGGGTAGTCGGGGGCACCGGGGAGCTGTTTTTT. This chain joins TRBV2 and TRBJ2-2; possible D gene TRBD2, 6 bases. V was shortened by 6 bases and J by 4 bases, with 15 bases between the two germline ends. CDR1 SNHLY and CDR2 FYNNEI come from the germline V gene. The CDR3 sequence is 15 residues long.

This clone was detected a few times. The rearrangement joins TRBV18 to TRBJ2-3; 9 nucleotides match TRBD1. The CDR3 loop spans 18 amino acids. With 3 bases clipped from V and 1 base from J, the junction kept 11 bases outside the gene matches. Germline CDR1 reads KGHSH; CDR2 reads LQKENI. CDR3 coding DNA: TGTGCCAGCTCACCTCGTCCCGGGACAGGGTCAGGCACAGATACGCAGTATTTT. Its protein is CASSPRPGTGSGTDTQYF.

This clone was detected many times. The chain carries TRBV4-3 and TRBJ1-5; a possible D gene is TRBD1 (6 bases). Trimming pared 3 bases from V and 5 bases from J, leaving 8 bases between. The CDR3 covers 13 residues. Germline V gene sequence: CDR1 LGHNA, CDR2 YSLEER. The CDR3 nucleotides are TGCGCCAGCAGCCAGCACAGGGATCAGCCCCAGCATTTT. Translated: CASSQHRDQPQHF.

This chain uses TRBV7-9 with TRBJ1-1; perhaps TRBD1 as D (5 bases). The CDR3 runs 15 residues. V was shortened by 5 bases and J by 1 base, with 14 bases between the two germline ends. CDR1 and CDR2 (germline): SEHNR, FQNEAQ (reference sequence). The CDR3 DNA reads TGTGCCAGCAGCGTCCGCGAGACAGCGAACACTGAAGCTTTCTTT. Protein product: CASSVRETANTEAFF.

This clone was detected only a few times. The CDR3 nucleotides read TGTGCCAGTCAACCCCTAGGGGGGGCCGGGAACATTCAGTACTTC. As protein: CASQPLGGAGNIQYF. V usage is TRBV19 and J usage is TRBJ2-4; TRBD2 is a possible D gene (7 bases). This CDR3 spans 15 amino acids. Trimming took 8 bases from V and 7 from J, leaving 21 bases between them. Germline lookup yields CDR1 LNHDA and CDR2 SQIVND (reference sequence).

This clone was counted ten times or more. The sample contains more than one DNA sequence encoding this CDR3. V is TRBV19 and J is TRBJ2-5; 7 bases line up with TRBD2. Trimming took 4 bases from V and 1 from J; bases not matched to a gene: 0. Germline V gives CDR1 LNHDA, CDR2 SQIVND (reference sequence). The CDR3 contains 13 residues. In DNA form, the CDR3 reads TGTGCCAGTAGTAGCGGGAGCCAAGAGACCCAGTACTTC. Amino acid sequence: CASSSGSQETQYF. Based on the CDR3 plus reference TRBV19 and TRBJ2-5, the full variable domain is DGGITQSPKYLFRKEGQNVTLSCEQNLNHDAMYWYRQDPGQGLRLIYYSQIVNDFQKGDIAEGYSVSREKKESFPLTVTSAQKNPTAFYLCASSSGSQETQYFGPGTRLLVL.

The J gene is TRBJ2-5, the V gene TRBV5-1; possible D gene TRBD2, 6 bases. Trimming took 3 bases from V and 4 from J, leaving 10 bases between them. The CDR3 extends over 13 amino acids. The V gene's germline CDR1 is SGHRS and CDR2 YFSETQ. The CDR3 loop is CASSSRRGETQYF. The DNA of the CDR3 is TGCGCCAGCAGCTCTAGGAGGGGAGAGACCCAGTACTTC.

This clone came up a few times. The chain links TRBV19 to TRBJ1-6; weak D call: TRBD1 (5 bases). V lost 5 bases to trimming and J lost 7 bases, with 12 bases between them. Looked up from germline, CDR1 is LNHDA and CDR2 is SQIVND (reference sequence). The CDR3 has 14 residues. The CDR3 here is CASSREGQNSPLHF. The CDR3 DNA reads TGTGCCAGTAGTCGTGAGGGGCAAAATTCACCCCTCCACTTT.

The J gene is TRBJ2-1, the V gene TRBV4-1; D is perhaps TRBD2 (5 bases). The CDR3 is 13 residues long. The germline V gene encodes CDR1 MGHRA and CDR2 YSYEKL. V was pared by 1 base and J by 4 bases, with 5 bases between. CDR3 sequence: CASSQGGYNEQFF. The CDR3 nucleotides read TGCGCCAGCAGCCAAGGCGGGTACAATGAGCAGTTCTTC.

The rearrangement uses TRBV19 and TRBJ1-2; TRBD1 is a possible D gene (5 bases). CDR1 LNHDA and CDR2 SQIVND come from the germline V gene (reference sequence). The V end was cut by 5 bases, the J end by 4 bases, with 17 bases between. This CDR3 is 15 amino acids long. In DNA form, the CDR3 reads TGTGCCAGTAGTGACCGAGGGAGGGACGGCTATGGCTACACCTTC. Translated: CASSDRGRDGYGYTF.

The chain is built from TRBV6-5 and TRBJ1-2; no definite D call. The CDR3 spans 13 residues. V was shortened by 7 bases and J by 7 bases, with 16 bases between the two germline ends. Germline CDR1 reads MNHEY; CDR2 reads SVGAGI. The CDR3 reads CASTPAGDSGYTF. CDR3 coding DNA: TGTGCCAGCACCCCCGCGGGAGATTCTGGCTACACCTTC.

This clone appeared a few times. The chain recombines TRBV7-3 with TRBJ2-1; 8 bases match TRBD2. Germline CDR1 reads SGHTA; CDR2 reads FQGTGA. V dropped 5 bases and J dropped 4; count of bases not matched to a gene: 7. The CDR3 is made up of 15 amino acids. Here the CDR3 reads CASSPRIAGYNEQFF. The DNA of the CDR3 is TGTGCCAGCAGCCCCCGGATAGCGGGGTACAATGAGCAGTTCTTC.

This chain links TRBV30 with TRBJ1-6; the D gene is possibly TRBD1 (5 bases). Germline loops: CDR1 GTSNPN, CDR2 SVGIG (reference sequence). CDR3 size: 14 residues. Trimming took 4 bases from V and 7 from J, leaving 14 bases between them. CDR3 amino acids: CAWKAGILNSPLHF. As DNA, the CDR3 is TGTGCCTGGAAGGCAGGGATACTAAATTCACCCCTCCACTTT.

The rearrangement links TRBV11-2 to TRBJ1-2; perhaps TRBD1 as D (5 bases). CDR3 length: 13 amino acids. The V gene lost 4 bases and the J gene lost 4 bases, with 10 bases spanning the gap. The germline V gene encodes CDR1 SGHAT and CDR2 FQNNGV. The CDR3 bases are TGTGCCAGCAGCTCCGGGGGTAGCTATGGCTACACCTTC. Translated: CASSSGGSYGYTF.

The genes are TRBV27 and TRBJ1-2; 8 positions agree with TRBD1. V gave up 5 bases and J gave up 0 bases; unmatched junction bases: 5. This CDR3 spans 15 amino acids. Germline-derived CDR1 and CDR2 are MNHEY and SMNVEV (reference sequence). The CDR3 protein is CASSRDRGPNYGYTF. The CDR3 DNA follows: TGTGCCAGCAGTAGAGACAGGGGCCCTAACTATGGCTACACCTTC.

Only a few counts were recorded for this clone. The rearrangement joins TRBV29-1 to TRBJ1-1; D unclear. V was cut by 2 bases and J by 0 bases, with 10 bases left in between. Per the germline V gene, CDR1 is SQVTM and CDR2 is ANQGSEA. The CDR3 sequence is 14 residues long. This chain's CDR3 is CSVERRLMNTEAFF. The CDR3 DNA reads TGCAGCGTTGAACGGCGACTAATGAACACTGAAGCTTTCTTT.